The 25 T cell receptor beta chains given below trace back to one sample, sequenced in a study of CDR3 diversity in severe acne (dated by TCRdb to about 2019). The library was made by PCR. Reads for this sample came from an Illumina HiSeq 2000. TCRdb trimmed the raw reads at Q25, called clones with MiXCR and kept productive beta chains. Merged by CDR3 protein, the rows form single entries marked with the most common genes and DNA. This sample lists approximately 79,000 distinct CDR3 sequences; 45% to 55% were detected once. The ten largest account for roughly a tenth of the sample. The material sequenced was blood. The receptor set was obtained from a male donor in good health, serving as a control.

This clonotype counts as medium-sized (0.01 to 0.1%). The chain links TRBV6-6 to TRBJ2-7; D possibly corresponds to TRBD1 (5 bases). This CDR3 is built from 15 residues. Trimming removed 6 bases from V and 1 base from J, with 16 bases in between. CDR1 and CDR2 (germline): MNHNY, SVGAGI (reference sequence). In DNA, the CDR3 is TGTGCCAGCAGCACGACAGTGGGGCGGTCCTACGAGCAGTACTTC. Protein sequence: CASSTTVGRSYEQYF.

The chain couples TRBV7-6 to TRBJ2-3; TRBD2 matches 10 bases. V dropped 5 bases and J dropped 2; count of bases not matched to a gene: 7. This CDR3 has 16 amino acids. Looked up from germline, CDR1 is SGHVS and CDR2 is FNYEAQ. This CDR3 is CASSPSGGGTTDTQYF. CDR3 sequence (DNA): TGTGCCAGCAGCCCCAGCGGGGGGGGTACCACAGATACGCAGTATTTT.

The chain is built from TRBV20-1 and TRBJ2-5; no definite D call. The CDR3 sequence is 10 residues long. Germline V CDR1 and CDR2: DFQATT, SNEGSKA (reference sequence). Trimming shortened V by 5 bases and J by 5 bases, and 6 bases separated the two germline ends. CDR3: CSAVHETQYF. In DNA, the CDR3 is TGCAGTGCTGTTCATGAGACCCAGTACTTC.

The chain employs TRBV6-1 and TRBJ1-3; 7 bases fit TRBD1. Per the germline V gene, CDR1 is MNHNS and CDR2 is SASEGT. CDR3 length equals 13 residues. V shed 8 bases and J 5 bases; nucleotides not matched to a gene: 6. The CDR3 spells CASFSGGRNTIYF. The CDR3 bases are TGTGCCAGCTTTTCAGGGGGTCGAAACACCATATATTTT.

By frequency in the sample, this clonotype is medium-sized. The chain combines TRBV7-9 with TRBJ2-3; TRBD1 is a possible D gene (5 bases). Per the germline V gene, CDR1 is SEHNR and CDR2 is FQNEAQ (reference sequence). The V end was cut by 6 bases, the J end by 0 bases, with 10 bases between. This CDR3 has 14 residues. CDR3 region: CASRDSSSTDTQYF. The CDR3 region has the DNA TGTGCCAGCAGAGACAGCTCTAGCACAGATACGCAGTATTTT.

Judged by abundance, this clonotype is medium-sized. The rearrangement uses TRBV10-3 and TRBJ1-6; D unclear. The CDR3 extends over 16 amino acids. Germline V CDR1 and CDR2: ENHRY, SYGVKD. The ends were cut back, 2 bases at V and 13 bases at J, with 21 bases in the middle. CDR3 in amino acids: CAISEMWEGQFGPLHF. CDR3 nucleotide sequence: TGTGCCATCAGTGAGATGTGGGAAGGGCAATTCGGGCCCCTCCACTTT.

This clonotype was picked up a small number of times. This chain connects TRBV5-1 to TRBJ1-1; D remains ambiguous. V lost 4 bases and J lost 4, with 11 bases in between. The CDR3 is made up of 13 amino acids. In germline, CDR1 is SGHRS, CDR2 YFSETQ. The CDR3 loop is CASSQTRITEAFF. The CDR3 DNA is TGCGCCAGCAGCCAGACCCGGATCACTGAAGCTTTCTTT.

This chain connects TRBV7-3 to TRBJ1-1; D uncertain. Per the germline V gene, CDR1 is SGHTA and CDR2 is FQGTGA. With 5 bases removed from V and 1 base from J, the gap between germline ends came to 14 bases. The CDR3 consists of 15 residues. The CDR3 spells CASSALGPGNTEAFF. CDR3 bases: TGTGCCAGCAGCGCCTTGGGCCCTGGGAACACTGAAGCTTTCTTT.

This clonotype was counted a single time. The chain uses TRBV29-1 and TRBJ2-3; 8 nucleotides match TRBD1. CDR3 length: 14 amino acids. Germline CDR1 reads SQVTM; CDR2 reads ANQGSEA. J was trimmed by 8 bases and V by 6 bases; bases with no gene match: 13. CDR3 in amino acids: CSVPGQGGVGTQYF. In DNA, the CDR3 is TGCAGCGTCCCCGGACAGGGAGGCGTTGGTACGCAGTATTTT.

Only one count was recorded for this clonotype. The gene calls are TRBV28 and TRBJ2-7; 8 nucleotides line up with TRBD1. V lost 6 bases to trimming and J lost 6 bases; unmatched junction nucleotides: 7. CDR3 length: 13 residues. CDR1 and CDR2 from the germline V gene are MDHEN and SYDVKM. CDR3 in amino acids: CASRPTGGFEQYF. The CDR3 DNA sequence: TGTGCCAGCAGGCCAACAGGGGGGTTCGAGCAGTACTTC. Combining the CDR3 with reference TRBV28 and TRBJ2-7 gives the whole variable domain DVKVTQSSRYLVKRTGEKVFLECVQDMDHENMFWYRQDPGLGLRLIYFSYDVKMKEKGDIPEGYSVSREKKERFSLILESASTNQTSMYLCASRPTGGFEQYFGPGTRLTVT.

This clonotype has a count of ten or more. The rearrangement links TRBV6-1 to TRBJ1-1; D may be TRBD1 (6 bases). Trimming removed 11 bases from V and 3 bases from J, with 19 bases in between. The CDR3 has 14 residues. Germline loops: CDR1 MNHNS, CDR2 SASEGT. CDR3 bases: TGTGCCTACGGGGGGGGGGCCTTATACACTGAAGCTTTCTTT. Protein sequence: CAYGGGALYTEAFF.

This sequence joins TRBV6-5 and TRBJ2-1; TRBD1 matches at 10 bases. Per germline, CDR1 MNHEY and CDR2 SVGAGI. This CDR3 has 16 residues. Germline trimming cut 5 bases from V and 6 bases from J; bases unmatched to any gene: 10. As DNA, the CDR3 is TGTGCCAGCAGTGCGCCGGGACAGGGGACACCCAATGAGCAGTTCTTC. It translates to CASSAPGQGTPNEQFF.

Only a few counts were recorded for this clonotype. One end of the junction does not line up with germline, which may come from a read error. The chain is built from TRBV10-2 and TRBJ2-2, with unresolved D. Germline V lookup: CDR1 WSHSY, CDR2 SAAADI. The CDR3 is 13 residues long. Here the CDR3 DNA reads TGTGCCAGCAGCCCTCAGGCGACCGGGGAGCTGTTTTTT. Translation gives CASSPQATGELFF.

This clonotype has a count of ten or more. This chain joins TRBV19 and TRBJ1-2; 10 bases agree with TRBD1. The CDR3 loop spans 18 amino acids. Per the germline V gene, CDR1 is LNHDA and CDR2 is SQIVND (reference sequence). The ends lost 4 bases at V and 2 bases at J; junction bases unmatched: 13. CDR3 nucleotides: TGTGCCAGTAGTAGGTGGACAGGGGGACTTACCAGAAACTATGGCTACACCTTC. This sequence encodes CASSRWTGGLTRNYGYTF.

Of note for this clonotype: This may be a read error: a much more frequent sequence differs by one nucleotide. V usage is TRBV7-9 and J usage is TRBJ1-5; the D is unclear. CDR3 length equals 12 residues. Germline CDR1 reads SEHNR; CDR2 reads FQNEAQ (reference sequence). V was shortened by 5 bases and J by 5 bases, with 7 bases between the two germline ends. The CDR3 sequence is CASSQLDQPQHF. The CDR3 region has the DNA TGTGCCAGCAGCCAACTCGATCAGCCCCAGCATTTT.

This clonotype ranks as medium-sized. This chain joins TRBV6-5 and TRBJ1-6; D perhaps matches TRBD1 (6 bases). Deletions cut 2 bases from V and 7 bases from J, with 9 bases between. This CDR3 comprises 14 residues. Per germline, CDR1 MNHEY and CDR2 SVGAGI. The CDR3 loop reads CASSYGQGNSPLHF. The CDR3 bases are TGTGCCAGCAGTTACGGGCAGGGGAATTCACCCCTCCACTTT.

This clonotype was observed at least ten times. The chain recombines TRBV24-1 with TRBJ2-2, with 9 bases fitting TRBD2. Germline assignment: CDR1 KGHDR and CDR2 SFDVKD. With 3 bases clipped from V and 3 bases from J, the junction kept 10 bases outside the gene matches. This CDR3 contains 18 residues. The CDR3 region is CATSDRVGGTSHTGELFF. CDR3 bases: TGTGCCACCAGTGATAGAGTAGGGGGGACTAGCCACACCGGGGAGCTGTTTTTT.

DNA for the CDR3: TGTGCCAGCAGTGAAGGGCCCCAGCATTTT. It encodes CASSEGPQHF. This sequence joins TRBV6-4 and TRBJ1-5; D gene unclear. This CDR3 has 10 amino acids. The germline CDR1 and CDR2 sequences are MRHNA and SNTAGT. V lost 3 bases, J lost 9 bases, and 3 bases lay in between.

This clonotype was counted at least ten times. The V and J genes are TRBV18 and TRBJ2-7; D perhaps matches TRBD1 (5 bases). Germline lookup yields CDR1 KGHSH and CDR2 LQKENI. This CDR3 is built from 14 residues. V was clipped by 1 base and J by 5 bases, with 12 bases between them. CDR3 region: CASSPRAGIDEQYF. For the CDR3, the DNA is TGTGCCAGCTCACCACGGGCAGGGATCGACGAGCAGTACTTC.

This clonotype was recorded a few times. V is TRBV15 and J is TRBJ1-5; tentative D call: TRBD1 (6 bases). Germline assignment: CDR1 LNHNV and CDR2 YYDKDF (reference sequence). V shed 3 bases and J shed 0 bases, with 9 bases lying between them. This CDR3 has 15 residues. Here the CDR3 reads CATSRDSYSNQPQHF. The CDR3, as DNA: TGTGCCACCAGCAGGGACAGTTATAGCAATCAGCCCCAGCATTTT.

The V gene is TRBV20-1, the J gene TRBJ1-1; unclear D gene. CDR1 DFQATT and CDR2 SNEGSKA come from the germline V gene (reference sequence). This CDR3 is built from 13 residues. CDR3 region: CRPILQPNTEAFF. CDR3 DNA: TGCAGACCTATTTTACAGCCGAACACTGAAGCTTTCTTT.

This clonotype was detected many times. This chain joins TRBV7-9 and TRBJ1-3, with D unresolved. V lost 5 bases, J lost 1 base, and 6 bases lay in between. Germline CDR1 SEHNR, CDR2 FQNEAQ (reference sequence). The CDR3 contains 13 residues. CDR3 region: CASSEGSGNTIYF. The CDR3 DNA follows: TGTGCCAGCAGCGAAGGGTCTGGAAACACCATATATTTT.

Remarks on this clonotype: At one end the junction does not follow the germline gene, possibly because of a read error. In DNA form, the CDR3 reads TGTGCCAGCAGCCTCGACAGGGGGCCAGATACGCTGTATTTT. Protein product: CASSLDRGPDTLYF. J is TRBJ2-3 and V is TRBV7-6; 10 bases line up with TRBD1. This CDR3 is built from 14 residues. Germline CDR1 and CDR2: SGHVS and FNYEAQ.

The CDR3 region has the DNA TGTGCCAGCAGTTGGGGGCAGGGCACAGATACGCAGTATTTT. It translates to CASSWGQGTDTQYF. The V and J genes are TRBV27 and TRBJ2-3, with a tentative D call TRBD1 (6 bases). Trimming removed 4 bases from V and 1 base from J, with 9 bases in between. Germline CDR1 MNHEY, CDR2 SMNVEV (reference sequence). This CDR3 is 14 amino acids long.

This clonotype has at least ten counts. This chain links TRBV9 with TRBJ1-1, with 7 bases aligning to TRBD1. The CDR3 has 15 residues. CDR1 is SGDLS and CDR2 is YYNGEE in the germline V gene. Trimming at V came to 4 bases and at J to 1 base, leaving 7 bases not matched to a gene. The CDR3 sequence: CASSSQTGKNTEAFF. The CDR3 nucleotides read TGTGCCAGCAGCTCCCAGACAGGGAAGAACACTGAAGCTTTCTTT.